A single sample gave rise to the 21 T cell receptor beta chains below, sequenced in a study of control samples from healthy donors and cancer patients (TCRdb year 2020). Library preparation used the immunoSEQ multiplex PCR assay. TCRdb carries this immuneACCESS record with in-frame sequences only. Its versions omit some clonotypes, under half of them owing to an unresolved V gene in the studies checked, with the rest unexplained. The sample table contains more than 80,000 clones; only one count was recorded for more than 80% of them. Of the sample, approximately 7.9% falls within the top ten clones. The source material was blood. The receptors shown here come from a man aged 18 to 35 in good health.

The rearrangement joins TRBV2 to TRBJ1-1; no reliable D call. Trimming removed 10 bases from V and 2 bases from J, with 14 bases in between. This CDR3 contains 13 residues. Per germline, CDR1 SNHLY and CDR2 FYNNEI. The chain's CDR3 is CANQREGNTEAFF. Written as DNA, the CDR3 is TGTGCCAATCAAAGGGAGGGAAACACTGAAGCTTTCTTT. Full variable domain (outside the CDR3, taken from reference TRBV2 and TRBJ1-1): EPEVTQTPSHQVTQMGQEVILRCVPISNHLYFYWYRQILGQKVEFLVSFYNNEISEKSEIFDDQFSVERPDGSNFTLKIRSTKLEDSAMYFCANQREGNTEAFFGQGTRLTVV.

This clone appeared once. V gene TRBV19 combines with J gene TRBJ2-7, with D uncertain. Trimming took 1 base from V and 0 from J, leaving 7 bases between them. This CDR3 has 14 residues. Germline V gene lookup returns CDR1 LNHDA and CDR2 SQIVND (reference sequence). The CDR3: CASSIGVGSYEQYF. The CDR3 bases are TGTGCCAGTAGTATAGGGGTCGGCTCCTACGAGCAGTACTTC.

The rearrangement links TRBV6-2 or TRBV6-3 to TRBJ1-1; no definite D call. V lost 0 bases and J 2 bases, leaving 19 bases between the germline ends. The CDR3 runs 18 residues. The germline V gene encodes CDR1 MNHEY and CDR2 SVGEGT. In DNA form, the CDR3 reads TGTGCCAGCAGTTACTCTTCTTTGGGGTCCATACTCAACACTGAAGCTTTCTTT. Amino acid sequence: CASSYSSLGSILNTEAFF.

CDR3 sequence reads: CASSMDRAEQYF. The DNA for the CDR3 is TGTGCCAGCAGTATGGACAGGGCCGAGCAGTACTTC. The V gene is TRBV5-4, the J gene TRBJ2-7; 8 bases map to TRBD1. V dropped 5 bases and J dropped 6; count of bases not matched to a gene: 4. This CDR3 has 12 residues. The germline V gene has CDR1 SGHNT and CDR2 YYREEE (reference sequence).

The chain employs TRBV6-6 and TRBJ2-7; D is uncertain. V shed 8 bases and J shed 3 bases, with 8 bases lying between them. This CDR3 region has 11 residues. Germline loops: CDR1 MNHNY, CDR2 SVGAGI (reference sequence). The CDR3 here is CASRALYEQYF. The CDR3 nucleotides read TGTGCCAGCCGAGCCCTCTACGAGCAGTACTTC.

The CDR3 loop is CASSEWLNTEAFF. The CDR3 DNA is TGCGCCAGCAGTGAGTGGCTGAACACTGAAGCTTTCTTT. The chain recombines TRBV10-2 with TRBJ1-1; D gene unclear. The CDR3 covers 13 residues. The ends were cut back, 1 base at V and 0 bases at J, with 3 bases in the middle. From germline, CDR1 is WSHSY and CDR2 SAAADI.

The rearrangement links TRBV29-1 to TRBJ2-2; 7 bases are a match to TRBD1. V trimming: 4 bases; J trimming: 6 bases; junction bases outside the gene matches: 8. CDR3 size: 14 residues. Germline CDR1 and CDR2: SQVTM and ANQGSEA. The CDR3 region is CSVATGVLAGELFF. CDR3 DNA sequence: TGCAGCGTTGCTACAGGGGTTCTCGCCGGGGAGCTGTTTTTT.

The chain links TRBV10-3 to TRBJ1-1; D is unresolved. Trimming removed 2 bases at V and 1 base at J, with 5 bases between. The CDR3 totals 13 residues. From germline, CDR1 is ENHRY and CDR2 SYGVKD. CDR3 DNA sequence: TGTGCCATCAGTGAGCCCGAGAACACTGAAGCTTTCTTT. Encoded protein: CAISEPENTEAFF.

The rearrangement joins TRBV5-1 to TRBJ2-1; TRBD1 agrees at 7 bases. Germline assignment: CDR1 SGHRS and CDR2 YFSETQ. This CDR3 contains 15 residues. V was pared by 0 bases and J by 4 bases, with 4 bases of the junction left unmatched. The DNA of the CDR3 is TGCGCCAGCAGCTTGGGGGCAGGGGGTTACAATGAGCAGTTCTTC. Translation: CASSLGAGGYNEQFF.

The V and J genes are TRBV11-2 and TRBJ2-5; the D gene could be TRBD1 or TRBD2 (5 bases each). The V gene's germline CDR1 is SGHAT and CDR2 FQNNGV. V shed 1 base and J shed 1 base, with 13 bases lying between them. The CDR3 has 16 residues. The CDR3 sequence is CASSLVGVTSQETQYF. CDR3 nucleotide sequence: TGTGCCAGCAGCTTAGTGGGGGTTACGAGCCAAGAGACCCAGTACTTC.

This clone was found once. The CDR3 DNA reads TGCGCCAGCAGCCACACATATCGGACAGGGGCCCGTGACACTGAAGCTTTCTTT. Its translation is CASSHTYRTGARDTEAFF. The rearrangement links TRBV4-1 to TRBJ1-1; 9 nucleotides align to TRBD1. CDR3 length: 18 amino acids. CDR1 is MGHRA, CDR2 YSYEKL, per germline. Trimming at V came to 3 bases and at J to 3 bases, leaving 14 bases not matched to a gene.

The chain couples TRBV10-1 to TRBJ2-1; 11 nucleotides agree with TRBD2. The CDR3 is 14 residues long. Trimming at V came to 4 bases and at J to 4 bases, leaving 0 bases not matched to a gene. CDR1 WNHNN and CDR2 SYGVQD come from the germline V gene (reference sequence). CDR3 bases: TGCGCCAGCAGTGGGACTAGCGGGTACAATGAGCAGTTCTTC. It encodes CASSGTSGYNEQFF.

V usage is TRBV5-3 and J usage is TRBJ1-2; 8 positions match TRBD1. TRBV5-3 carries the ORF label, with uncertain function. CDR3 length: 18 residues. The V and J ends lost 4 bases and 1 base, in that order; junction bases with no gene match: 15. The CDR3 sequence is CARSEETKQGDINYGYTF. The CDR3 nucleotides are TGTGCCAGAAGCGAAGAAACCAAACAGGGGGATATTAACTATGGCTACACCTTC.

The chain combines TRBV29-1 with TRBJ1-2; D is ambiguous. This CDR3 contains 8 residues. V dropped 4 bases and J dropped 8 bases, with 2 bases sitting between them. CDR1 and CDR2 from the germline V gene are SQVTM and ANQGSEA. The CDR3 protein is CSVGGYTF. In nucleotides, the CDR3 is TGCAGCGTTGGAGGCTACACCTTC.

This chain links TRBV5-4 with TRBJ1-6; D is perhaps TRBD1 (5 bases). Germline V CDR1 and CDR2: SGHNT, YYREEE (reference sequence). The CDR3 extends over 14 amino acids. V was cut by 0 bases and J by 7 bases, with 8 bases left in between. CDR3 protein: CASSLGGSNSPLHF. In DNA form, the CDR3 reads TGTGCCAGCAGCTTGGGGGGGAGCAATTCACCCCTCCACTTT.

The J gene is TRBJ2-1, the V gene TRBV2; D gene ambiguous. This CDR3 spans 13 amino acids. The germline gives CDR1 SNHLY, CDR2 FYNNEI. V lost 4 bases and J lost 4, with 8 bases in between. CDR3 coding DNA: TGTGCCAGCAGTGCGCACCCTTACAATGAGCAGTTCTTC. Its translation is CASSAHPYNEQFF.

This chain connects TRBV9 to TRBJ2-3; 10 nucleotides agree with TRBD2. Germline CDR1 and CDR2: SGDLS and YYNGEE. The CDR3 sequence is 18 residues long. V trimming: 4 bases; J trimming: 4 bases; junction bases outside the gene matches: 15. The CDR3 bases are TGTGCCAGCAGCCCCCGTGGAGCTAGCGGGAGATTTTCAGATACGCAGTATTTT. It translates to CASSPRGASGRFSDTQYF.

CDR3 sequence reads: CASTTSGTDTQYF. The CDR3 coding sequence is TGTGCCAGTACGACCTCGGGCACAGATACGCAGTATTTT. The chain couples TRBV27 to TRBJ2-3, with D unclear. V lost 9 bases to trimming and J lost 1 base, with 11 bases between them. The CDR3 extends over 13 amino acids. Germline V gene data show CDR1 as MNHEY and CDR2 as SMNVEV (reference sequence).

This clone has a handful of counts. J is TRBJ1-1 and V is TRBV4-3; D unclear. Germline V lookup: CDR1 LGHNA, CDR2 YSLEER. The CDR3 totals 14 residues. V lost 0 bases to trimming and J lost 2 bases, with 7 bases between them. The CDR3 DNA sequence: TGCGCCAGCAGCCAAGAGTTGGCAAACACTGAAGCTTTCTTT. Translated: CASSQELANTEAFF.

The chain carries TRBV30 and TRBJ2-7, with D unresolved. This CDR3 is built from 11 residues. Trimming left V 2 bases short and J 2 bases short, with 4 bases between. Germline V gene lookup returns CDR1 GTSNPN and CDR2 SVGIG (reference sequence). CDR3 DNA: TGTGCCTGGAGTCACACCTACGAGCAGTACTTC. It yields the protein CAWSHTYEQYF.

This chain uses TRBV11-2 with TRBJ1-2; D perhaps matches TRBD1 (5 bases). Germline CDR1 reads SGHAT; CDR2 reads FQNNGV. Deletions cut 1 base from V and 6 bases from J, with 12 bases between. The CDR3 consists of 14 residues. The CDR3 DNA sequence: TGTGCCAGCAGCTTAGTGAGCCAGGGACATGGCTACACCTTC. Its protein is CASSLVSQGHGYTF.